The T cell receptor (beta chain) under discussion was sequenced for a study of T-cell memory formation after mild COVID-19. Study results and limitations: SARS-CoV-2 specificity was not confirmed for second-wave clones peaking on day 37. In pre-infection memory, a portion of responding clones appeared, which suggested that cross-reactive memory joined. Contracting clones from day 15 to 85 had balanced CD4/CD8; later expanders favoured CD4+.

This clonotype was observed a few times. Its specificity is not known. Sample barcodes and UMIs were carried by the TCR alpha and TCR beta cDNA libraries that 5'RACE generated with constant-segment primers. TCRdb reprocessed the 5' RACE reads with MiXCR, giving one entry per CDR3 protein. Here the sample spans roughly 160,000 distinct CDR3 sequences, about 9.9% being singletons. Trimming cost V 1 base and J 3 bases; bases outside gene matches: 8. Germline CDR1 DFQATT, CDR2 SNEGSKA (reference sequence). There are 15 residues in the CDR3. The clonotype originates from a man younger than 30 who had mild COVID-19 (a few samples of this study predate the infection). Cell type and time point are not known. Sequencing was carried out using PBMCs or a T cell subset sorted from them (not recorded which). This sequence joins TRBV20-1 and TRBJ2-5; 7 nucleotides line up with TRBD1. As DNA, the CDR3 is TGCAGTGCTAGAGGTCCTAGGGGGCGGGAAGAGACCCAGTACTTC. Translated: CSARGPRGREETQYF.